These 10 T cell receptor beta chains share one sample of origin, sequenced in a study of shared clonotypes between healthy human individuals (dated by TCRdb to 2020 to 2021). Libraries were made using the immunoSEQ multiplex PCR assay. TCRdb mirrors the immuneACCESS table, restricted to in-frame sequences. Some clones are absent from its copies; in checked studies, under half trace to an unresolved V gene, and the reason for the others is unknown. The sample table contains more than 2 million clones; only one count was recorded for 90% to 97% of them. The ten largest account for approximately 0.13% of the sample. Sequences were obtained from naive CD4+ T cells sorted from blood. What this sample's cell subset or site label stands for: CD45RA+ positively selected. The receptors stem from a man younger than 35 in good health.

The chain has TRBV7-3 and TRBJ2-5; D remains ambiguous. The V and J ends lost 7 bases and 1 base respectively, with 4 bases between them. The CDR3 is 11 residues long. Germline V lookup: CDR1 SGHTA, CDR2 FQGTGA. CDR3 in amino acids: CASILQETQYF. In nucleotides, the CDR3 is TGTGCCAGCATCCTCCAAGAGACCCAGTACTTC.

Only one count was recorded for this clone. Germline is not matched at one junction end, which may reflect a read error. The rearrangement joins TRBV7-7 to TRBJ2-2; D remains unclear. The germline gives CDR1 SSHAT, CDR2 FNYEAQ (reference sequence). The CDR3 covers 13 residues. The CDR3 spells CASSLSEAGELFF. The CDR3, as DNA: TGTGCTAGCAGCTTAAGCGAGGCCGGGGAGCTGTTTTTT.

This clone appeared once. J is TRBJ1-4 and V is TRBV10-2; no clear D gene. Germline CDR1 WSHSY, CDR2 SAAADI. The CDR3 covers 12 residues. Trimming pared 9 bases from V and 0 bases from J, leaving 5 bases between. The CDR3 DNA follows: TGCGCCAGTTCCCCAACTAATGAAAAACTGTTTTTT. This translates into CASSPTNEKLFF.

Points on this clone: Other DNA sequences from this sample encode an identical CDR3 as well. The chain couples TRBV29-1 to TRBJ2-3, with 8 nucleotides matching TRBD1. Germline CDR1 is SQVTM and CDR2 is ANQGSEA. Trimming removed 7 bases from V and 0 bases from J; junction bases left unmatched: 3. The CDR3 length is 13 residues. CDR3 protein: CSARTGSTDTQYF. For the CDR3, the DNA is TGCAGCGCACGGACAGGGAGCACAGATACGCAGTATTTT.

This chain joins TRBV7-3 and TRBJ1-2, with 8 bases fitting TRBD1. Trimming cost V 5 bases and J 9 bases; bases outside gene matches: 11. Looked up from germline, CDR1 is SGHTA and CDR2 is FQGTGA. The CDR3 extends over 14 amino acids. The CDR3 here is CASSPQGRQGSYTF. CDR3 nucleotides: TGTGCCAGCAGCCCTCAAGGGCGACAGGGGAGCTACACCTTC.

This chain joins TRBV2 and TRBJ1-3; D remains unclear. Trimming cost V 3 bases and J 4 bases, with 10 bases left between them. CDR3 length: 14 amino acids. Germline lookup yields CDR1 SNHLY and CDR2 FYNNEI. CDR3 nucleotide sequence: TGTGCCAGCAGTGAGGGTGGGCGCGGAAACACCATATATTTT. Protein sequence: CASSEGGRGNTIYF.

This rearrangement joins TRBV30 to TRBJ2-6, with 8 bases lining up with TRBD1. V lost 2 bases and J lost 2; bases outside the gene matches: 2. This CDR3 comprises 15 residues. The germline V gene has CDR1 GTSNPN and CDR2 SVGIG (reference sequence). The CDR3 loop is CAWSRTGTGANVLTF. DNA for the CDR3: TGTGCCTGGAGTCGGACAGGGACTGGGGCCAACGTCCTGACTTTC.

This clone was seen once. The chain combines TRBV9 with TRBJ1-2, with 9 bases aligning to TRBD1. The CDR3 totals 14 residues. Germline-derived CDR1 and CDR2 are SGDLS and YYNGEE. J lost 6 bases, V lost 0 bases, and 3 bases had no gene match. The CDR3 region has the DNA TGTGCCAGCAGCGTAGGCTGGACAGGGGATGGCTACACCTTC. It encodes CASSVGWTGDGYTF.

Concerning this clone: Other DNA sequences in the same sample also yield this CDR3. The V and J genes are TRBV18 and TRBJ2-5, with 14 positions matching TRBD2. V dropped 3 bases and J dropped 5; count of bases not matched to a gene: 5. The CDR3 extends over 16 amino acids. CDR1 and CDR2 from the germline V gene are KGHSH and LQKENI. The CDR3 coding sequence is TGTGCCAGCTCACCGCAGGGACTAGCGGGAGAGGAGACCCAGTACTTC. Its protein is CASSPQGLAGEETQYF.

To note about this clone: This specimen includes other DNA sequences encoding the same CDR3. The V call is TRBV5-1, the J call TRBJ1-3; 9 nucleotides match TRBD1. The CDR3 has 15 residues. Germline V gene sequence: CDR1 SGHRS, CDR2 YFSETQ. Germline trimming cut 4 bases from V and 4 bases from J; bases unmatched to any gene: 6. CDR3 sequence (DNA): TGCGCCAGCAGCCTGTCCGGGACAGGGGGAAACACCATATATTTT. This encodes CASSLSGTGGNTIYF.